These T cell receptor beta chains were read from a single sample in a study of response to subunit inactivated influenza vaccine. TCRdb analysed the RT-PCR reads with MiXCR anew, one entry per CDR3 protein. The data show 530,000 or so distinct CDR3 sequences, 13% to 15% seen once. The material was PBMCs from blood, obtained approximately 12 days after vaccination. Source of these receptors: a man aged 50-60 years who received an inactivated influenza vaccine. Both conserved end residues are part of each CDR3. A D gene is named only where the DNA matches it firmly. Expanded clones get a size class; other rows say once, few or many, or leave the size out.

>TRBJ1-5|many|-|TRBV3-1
CASSHGGSNQPQHF
TGTGCCAGCAGCCATGGAGGTAGCAATCAGCCCCAGCATTTT
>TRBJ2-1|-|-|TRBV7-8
CASSVAALPSLYNEQFF
TGTGCCAGCAGCGTAGCCGCCCTACCCTCCCTTTACAATGAGCAGTTCTTC
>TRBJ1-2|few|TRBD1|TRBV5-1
CASSSDRGEYGYTF
TGCGCCAGCAGCTCGGACAGGGGGGAGTATGGCTACACCTTC
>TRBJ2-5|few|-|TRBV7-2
CASSYTPQETQYF
TGTGCCAGCAGCTACACTCCCCAAGAGACCCAGTACTTC
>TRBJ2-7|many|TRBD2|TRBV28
CASSFSGASYEQYF
TGTGCCAGCAGTTTTAGCGGGGCGTCCTACGAGCAGTACTTC
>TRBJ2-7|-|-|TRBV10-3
CAIKIESSYEQYF
TGTGCCATTAAGATAGAGAGCTCCTACGAGCAGTACTTC
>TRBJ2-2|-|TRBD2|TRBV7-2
CASTKPGLATNTGELFF
TGTGCCAGCACTAAACCGGGACTAGCTACGAACACCGGGGAGCTGTTTTTT
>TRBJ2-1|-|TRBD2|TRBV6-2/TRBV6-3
CASRILGGGSGASSYNEQFF
TGTGCCAGCAGAATACTGGGCGGAGGTAGCGGGGCGAGCTCCTACAATGAGCAGTTCTTC
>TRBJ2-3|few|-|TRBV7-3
CASSPFGPDTQYF
TGTGCCAGCAGCCCCTTCGGACCAGATACGCAGTATTTT
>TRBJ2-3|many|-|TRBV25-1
CASSEWEKGPNF
TGTGCCAGCAGTGAATGGGAGAAGGGGCCAAATTTT
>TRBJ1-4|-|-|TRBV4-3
CASSQDWPRNNEKLFF
TGCGCCAGCAGCCAAGATTGGCCCCGAAATAATGAAAAACTGTTTTTT
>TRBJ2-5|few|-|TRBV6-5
CASSYSNGGVETQYF
TGTGCCAGCAGTTACTCGAACGGGGGCGTCGAGACCCAGTACTTC
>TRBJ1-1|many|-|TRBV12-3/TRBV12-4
CASSLGQNTEAFF
TGCGCCAGCAGCTTGGGGCAGAACACTGAAGCTTTCTTT
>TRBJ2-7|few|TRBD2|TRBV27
CASSRTSGVGSYEQYF
TGTGCCAGCAGCCGGACTAGCGGGGTTGGGTCCTACGAGCAGTACTTC
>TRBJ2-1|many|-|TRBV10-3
CAIRGLPPYNEQFF
TGTGCCATCAGAGGGCTCCCCCCGTACAATGAGCAGTTCTTC
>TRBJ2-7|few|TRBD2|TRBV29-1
CSVARSGGYEQYF
TGCAGCGTTGCCCGGAGCGGGGGATACGAGCAGTACTTC
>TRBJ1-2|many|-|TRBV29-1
CSVRVGSRGYTF
TGCAGCGTCCGGGTTGGCTCGCGGGGCTACACCTTC
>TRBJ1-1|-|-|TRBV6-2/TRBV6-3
CASSTGRWEAFF
TGTGCCAGCAGTACTGGGAGATGGGAAGCTTTCTTT
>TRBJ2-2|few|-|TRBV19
CASSMGPNTGELFF
TGTGCCAGTAGTATGGGCCCTAACACCGGGGAGCTGTTTTTT
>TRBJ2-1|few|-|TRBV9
CASSPSASSYNEQFF
TGTGCCAGCAGCCCTAGCGCGAGCTCCTACAATGAGCAGTTCTTC
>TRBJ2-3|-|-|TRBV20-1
CSASDSSTDTQYF
TGCAGTGCTAGTGACAGCAGCACAGATACGCAGTATTTT
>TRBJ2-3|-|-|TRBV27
CASSLWGESSTDTQYF
TGTGCCAGCAGTTTATGGGGGGAATCGAGCACAGATACGCAGTATTTT
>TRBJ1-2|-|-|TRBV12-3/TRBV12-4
CASSLAGSFGYTF
TGTGCCAGCAGTTTAGCGGGCAGTTTTGGCTACACCTTC
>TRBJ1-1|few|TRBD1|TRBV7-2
CASSSTGFAEAFF
TGTGCCAGCAGCTCGACAGGGTTTGCTGAAGCTTTCTTT
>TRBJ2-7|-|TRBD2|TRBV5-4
CATTGGPKSTYEQYF
TGTGCCACAACGGGGGGGCCTAAGTCAACCTACGAGCAGTACTTC
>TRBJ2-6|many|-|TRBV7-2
CASSRLDTRANVLTF
TGTGCCAGCAGCCGACTAGATACTAGAGCCAACGTCCTGACTTTC
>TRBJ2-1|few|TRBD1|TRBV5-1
CASSLEDRGHGFF
TGCGCCAGCAGCTTGGAGGACAGGGGGCATGGCTTCTTC
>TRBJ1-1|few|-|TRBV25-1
CASSVGAGTEAFF
TGTGCCAGCAGTGTAGGGGCTGGGACTGAAGCTTTCTTT
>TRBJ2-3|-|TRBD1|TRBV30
CAWSLYIGGQRTSTDTQYF
TGTGCCTGGAGTCTTTATATAGGGGGACAGCGAACTAGCACAGATACGCAGTATTTT
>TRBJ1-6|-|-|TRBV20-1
CSARAISDGSPLHF
TGCAGTGCTAGGGCGATCTCTGACGGTTCACCCCTCCACTTT
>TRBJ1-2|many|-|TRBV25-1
CASSESSLYGYTF
TGTGCCAGCAGTGAATCTAGTCTCTATGGCTACACCTTC
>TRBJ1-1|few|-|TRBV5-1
CASSLAELTEAFF
TGCGCCAGCAGCTTGGCCGAACTGACTGAAGCTTTCTTT
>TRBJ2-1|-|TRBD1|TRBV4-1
CASSQDRWAGDRGFSYNEQFF
TGCGCCAGCAGCCAAGATCGGTGGGCCGGGGACAGGGGGTTTTCCTACAATGAGCAGTTCTTC
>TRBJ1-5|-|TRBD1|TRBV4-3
CASSQDATGLEPQHF
TGCGCCAGCAGCCAAGATGCGACAGGGCTGGAGCCCCAGCATTTT
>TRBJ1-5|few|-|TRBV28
CASIVGGSNQPQHF
TGTGCCAGCATCGTGGGGGGAAGCAATCAGCCCCAGCATTTT
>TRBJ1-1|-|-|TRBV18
CASSLQGREEAFF
TGTGCCAGCTCATTACAAGGCAGGGAAGAAGCTTTCTTT
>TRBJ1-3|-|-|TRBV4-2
CASSQVGRPSGNTIYF
TGTGCCAGCAGCCAAGTTGGACGGCCCTCTGGAAACACCATATATTTT
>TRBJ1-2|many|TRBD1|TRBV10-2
CASRPGQGGYGYTF
TGCGCCAGCAGACCGGGACAGGGTGGCTATGGCTACACCTTC
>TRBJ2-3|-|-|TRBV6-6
CASSYSGSDTQYF
TGTGCCAGCAGTTACTCAGGGTCAGATACGCAGTATTTT
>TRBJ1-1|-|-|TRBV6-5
CASSYSAEFGTEAFF
TGTGCCAGCAGTTACAGCGCGGAATTCGGCACTGAAGCTTTCTTT
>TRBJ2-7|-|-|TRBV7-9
CASSFDDRHTYEQYF
TGTGCCAGCAGCTTTGATGACAGGCATACCTACGAGCAGTACTTC
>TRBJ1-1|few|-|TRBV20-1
CSARSGSRNTEAFF
TGCAGTGCCCGGAGTGGGTCGAGAAACACTGAAGCTTTCTTT
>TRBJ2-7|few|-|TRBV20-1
CSARDLQGGFDEQYF
TGCAGTGCTAGAGATCTTCAGGGGGGGTTCGACGAGCAGTACTTC
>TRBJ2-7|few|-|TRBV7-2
CASSPPGTFYEQYF
TGTGCCAGCAGCCCCCCCGGGACTTTCTACGAGCAGTACTTC
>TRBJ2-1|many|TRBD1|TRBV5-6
CASSLVTGAYNEQFF
TGTGCCAGCAGCTTGGTGACAGGGGCTTACAATGAGCAGTTCTTC
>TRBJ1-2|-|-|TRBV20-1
CSARSSITTNYGYTF
TGCAGTGCTAGGTCGAGTATTACAACTAACTATGGCTACACCTTC
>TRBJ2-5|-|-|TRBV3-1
CASSQEGLGDQETQYF
TGTGCCAGCAGCCAAGAAGGACTGGGGGATCAAGAGACCCAGTACTTC
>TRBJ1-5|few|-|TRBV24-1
CATSAGGNQPQHF
TGTGCCACCAGTGCAGGGGGCAATCAGCCCCAGCATTTT
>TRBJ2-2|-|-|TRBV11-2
CASSLNFGELFF
TGTGCCAGCAGCCTAAACTTCGGGGAGCTGTTTTTT
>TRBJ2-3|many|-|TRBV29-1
CSVEDQLETSTDTQYF
TGCAGCGTTGAAGATCAGCTAGAAACTAGCACAGATACGCAGTATTTT
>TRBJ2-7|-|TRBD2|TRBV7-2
CASSQFLTSNYEQYF
TGTGCCAGCAGCCAATTCTTGACTAGCAACTACGAGCAGTACTTC
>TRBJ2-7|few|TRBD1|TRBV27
CASSFSGTVRSYEQYF
TGTGCCAGCAGTTTTTCCGGGACAGTTAGATCCTACGAGCAGTACTTC
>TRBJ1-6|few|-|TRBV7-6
CASSSSEGRNSPLHF
TGTGCCAGCAGTTCTAGCGAGGGAAGAAATTCACCCCTCCACTTT
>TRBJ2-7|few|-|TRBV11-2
CASSLTSLEQYF
TGTGCCAGCAGCTTAACTTCTCTCGAGCAGTACTTC
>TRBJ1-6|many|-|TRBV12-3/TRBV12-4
CASSLVRGSSPLHF
TGTGCCAGCAGTTTAGTTCGGGGGAGTTCACCCCTCCACTTT
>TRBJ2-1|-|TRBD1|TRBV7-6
CASSMTGAAYNEQFF
TGTGCCAGCAGCATGACAGGGGCCGCATACAATGAGCAGTTCTTC
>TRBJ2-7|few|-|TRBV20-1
CSASRPEQYF
TGCAGTGCTAGCCGCCCCGAGCAGTACTTC
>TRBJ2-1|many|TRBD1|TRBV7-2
CASNRDRGMNEQFF
TGTGCCAGCAACCGGGACAGGGGGATGAATGAGCAGTTCTTC
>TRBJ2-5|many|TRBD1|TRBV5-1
CASRFGTGEEETQYF
TGCGCCAGCCGTTTCGGGACAGGGGAGGAAGAGACCCAGTACTTC
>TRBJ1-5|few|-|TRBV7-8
CASSRRRGGNQPQHF
TGTGCCAGCAGCCGAAGACGGGGGGGCAATCAGCCCCAGCATTTT